Each of the 29 T cell receptor beta chains below was sequenced from the same sample in a study of post-analysis software for immune sequencing data (dated by TCRdb to about 2015). Libraries were constructed by PCR. TCRdb records Illumina HiSeq 2500 as the sequencer. Unique molecular identifiers were incorporated into TCR beta cDNA libraries to reduce PCR and sequencing biases. TCRdb trimmed public reads at Q25 via fastp, called clones via MiXCR and kept in-frame beta chains. Every entry covers one CDR3 protein and lists the most common genes and DNA from its rows. This sample has approximately 770,000 distinct CDR3 sequences in its table, and about half of those were observed once. The ten largest account for roughly 4.5% of the sample. These receptors are not linked to any known antigen. The paper's findings and limits, for the study overall: Significantly higher frequencies in patients than in controls were found for about 5 TRBV segments, including TRBV5-6, TRBV5-1 and TRBV20-1.

The sample was blood. The source of these receptors is a girl under 18 with multiple sclerosis.

This clonotype was seen a handful of times. CDR3 sequence reads: CASSLVGQGRNTEAFF. CDR3 DNA: TGTGCCAGCAGCTTGGTGGGACAGGGTCGAAACACTGAAGCTTTCTTT. The V and J genes are TRBV5-5 and TRBJ1-1; 9 bases agree with TRBD1. V was pared by 0 bases and J by 2 bases, with 5 bases of the junction left unmatched. Germline lookup yields CDR1 SGHKS and CDR2 YYEKEE (reference sequence). This CDR3 has 16 amino acids. Full variable domain (rest looked up from reference TRBV5-5 and TRBJ1-1): DAGVTQSPTHLIKTRGQQVTLRCSPISGHKSVSWYQQVLGQGPQFIFQYYEKEERGRGNFPDRFSARQFPNYSSELNVNALLLGDSALYLCASSLVGQGRNTEAFFGQGTRLTVV.

The CDR3 loop is CASSSGLAGGWQETQYF. DNA for the CDR3: TGTGCCAGCAGCTCGGGACTAGCGGGAGGGTGGCAAGAGACCCAGTACTTC. V and J are TRBV7-2 and TRBJ2-4, with 16 nucleotides matching TRBD2. The closer fit of TRBJ2-5 to the DNA end suggests the J call may be wrong. The germline CDR1 and CDR2 sequences are SGHTA and FQGNSA. The CDR3 extends over 17 amino acids.

The chain has TRBV12-3 or TRBV12-4 and TRBJ2-4; 12 nucleotides line up with TRBD2. The closer fit of TRBJ2-7 to the DNA end suggests the J call may be wrong. This CDR3 has 20 residues. CDR3 nucleotides: TGTGCCAGCACTCCCAACCCCCGGGACAGCGGACTAGCGGGAAACTACGAGCAGTACTTC. Translation: CASTPNPRDSGLAGNYEQYF.

This rearrangement joins TRBV12-3 or TRBV12-4 to TRBJ1-5; maybe TRBD1 (5 bases). The germline V and J ends were trimmed by 8 bases and 4 bases, with 18 bases remaining between them. This CDR3 contains 15 residues. CDR3 sequence reads: CASLLGVGKNQPQHF. As DNA, the CDR3 is TGTGCCAGCCTCCTAGGGGTAGGGAAAAATCAGCCCCAGCATTTT.

CDR3 region: CASSQGQLVNIQYF. As DNA, the CDR3 is TGTGCCAGCAGCCAAGGACAACTAGTGAACATTCAGTACTTC. The chain uses TRBV3-1 and TRBJ2-7; a possible D gene is TRBD2 (5 bases). The DNA end is a closer match to TRBJ2-4, so the J assignment may be wrong. This CDR3 comprises 14 residues. CDR1 and CDR2 (germline): LGHDT, YNNKEL (reference sequence).

V gene TRBV11-3 combines with J gene TRBJ2-5; 8 positions agree with TRBD2. J gave up 1 base and V 2 bases, and 6 bases lay outside the gene matches. Germline V lookup: CDR1 SGHNT, CDR2 YENEEA. The CDR3 has 16 amino acids. CDR3 in DNA: TGTGCCAGCAGCTTACCGAGCGGGGGCAGCCAAGAGACCCAGTACTTC. As protein: CASSLPSGGSQETQYF. Full variable domain (missing parts from reference TRBV11-3 and TRBJ2-5): EAGVVQSPRYKIIEKKQPVAFWCNPISGHNTLYWYLQNLGQGPELLIRYENEEAVDDSQLPKDRFSAERLKGVDSTLKIQPAELGDSAVYLCASSLPSGGSQETQYFGPGTRLLVL.

The gene calls are TRBV6-6 and TRBJ2-5; 8 positions agree with TRBD1. CDR1 and CDR2 (germline): MNHNY, SVGAGI (reference sequence). The CDR3 has 15 amino acids. Trimming at V came to 2 bases and at J to 1 base, leaving 3 bases not matched to a gene. CDR3 coding DNA: TGTGCCAGCAGTTACAGAACAGGGGGCCAAGAGACCCAGTACTTC. This translates into CASSYRTGGQETQYF.

The chain has TRBV9 and TRBJ1-2; unclear D gene. V gave up 6 bases and J gave up 6 bases, with 15 bases separating them. CDR3 length: 13 residues. Germline loops: CDR1 SGDLS, CDR2 YYNGEE. The CDR3 DNA reads as TGTGCCAGCACCCAGGTTAGGGATCATGGCTACACCTTC. Translated, it gives CASTQVRDHGYTF.

The chain uses TRBV9 and TRBJ2-7, with D tentatively TRBD2 (6 bases). V lost 4 bases and J 3 bases, leaving 17 bases between the germline ends. The CDR3 consists of 15 residues. Germline V gene lookup returns CDR1 SGDLS and CDR2 YYNGEE. CDR3 protein: CASSPRLGAGYEQYF. DNA of the CDR3: TGTGCCAGCAGCCCCAGACTAGGAGCGGGCTACGAGCAGTACTTC.

The chain uses TRBV29-1 and TRBJ2-1; perhaps TRBD1 as D (6 bases). The germline V gene has CDR1 SQVTM and CDR2 ANQGSEA. V was clipped by 7 bases and J by 0 bases, with 13 bases between them. There are 14 residues in the CDR3. In DNA form, the CDR3 reads TGCAGCGGTAACACGGACAGCTCCTACAATGAGCAGTTCTTC. Encoded protein: CSGNTDSSYNEQFF.

As for this clonotype: A much larger clone sits a single nucleotide away, making a read error possible. This chain joins TRBV12-3 or TRBV12-4 and TRBJ2-5; D is unresolved. This CDR3 has 12 residues. V was pared by 6 bases and J by 2 bases, with 7 bases between. The CDR3: CASRLVQETQYF. The CDR3, as DNA: TGTGCCAGCAGATTGGTACAAGAGACCCAGTACTTC.

The chain carries TRBV27 and TRBJ2-5, with TRBD2 as a possible D gene (5 bases). In germline, CDR1 is MNHEY, CDR2 SMNVEV (reference sequence). The CDR3 sequence is 15 residues long. V lost 6 bases to trimming and J lost 5 bases, with 19 bases between them. CDR3 bases: TGTGCCAGCAGCCTCCAAAATCGAGGGTGGGAGACCCAGTACTTC. It specifies CASSLQNRGWETQYF.

This clonotype has a handful of counts. The V gene is TRBV7-2, the J gene TRBJ1-2, with TRBD1 identical over 9 bases. After removal of 3 bases from V and 7 bases from J, the junction contained 9 bases not matched to a gene. Germline V lookup: CDR1 SGHTA, CDR2 FQGNSA. The CDR3 has 15 amino acids. The CDR3 region is CASSFLPGQGIGYTF. CDR3 nucleotide sequence: TGTGCCAGCAGCTTCCTACCGGGACAGGGAATTGGCTACACCTTC.

This clonotype was recorded a few times. The chain combines TRBV6-5 with TRBJ1-2; 7 nucleotides line up with TRBD1. V shed 2 bases, J shed 2 bases, and the junction held 5 bases outside the gene matches. Germline CDR1 and CDR2: MNHEY and SVGAGI. This CDR3 contains 15 residues. CDR3 in amino acids: CASSYAGQPNYGYTF. The CDR3, as DNA: TGTGCCAGCAGTTACGCGGGACAGCCGAACTATGGCTACACCTTC.

This chain joins TRBV29-1 and TRBJ2-1; perhaps TRBD2 as D (6 bases). The CDR3 extends over 12 amino acids. Per germline, CDR1 SQVTM and CDR2 ANQGSEA. Trimming took 4 bases from V and 8 from J, leaving 12 bases between them. The CDR3 protein is CSVVAGRYEQFF. CDR3 in DNA: TGCAGCGTTGTGGCGGGAAGATATGAGCAGTTCTTC.

This chain connects TRBV9 to TRBJ2-1; the D is unclear. V lost 3 bases and J 4 bases, leaving 17 bases between the germline ends. The CDR3 totals 16 residues. CDR1 is SGDLS and CDR2 is YYNGEE in the germline V gene. The CDR3 region is CASSESLEIGYNEQFF. The DNA for the CDR3 is TGTGCCAGCAGCGAGTCCCTCGAGATAGGATACAATGAGCAGTTCTTC.

This sequence joins TRBV24-1 and TRBJ2-5, with 11 bases that match TRBD2. After removal of 4 bases from V and 1 base from J, the junction contained 4 bases not matched to a gene. Per germline, CDR1 KGHDR and CDR2 SFDVKD. This CDR3 is 16 amino acids long. The CDR3 loop is CATSDLAGGTQETQYF. For the CDR3, the DNA is TGTGCCACCAGTGACTTAGCGGGAGGGACCCAAGAGACCCAGTACTTC.

In this sample, this clonotype turned up a few times. The chain has TRBV12-3 or TRBV12-4 and TRBJ1-2; 9 nucleotides line up with TRBD1. CDR3 size: 13 residues. With 2 bases clipped from V and 7 bases from J, the junction kept 2 bases outside the gene matches. CDR3 region: CASSLNRGLGYTF. For the CDR3, the DNA is TGTGCCAGCAGTTTAAACAGGGGGCTTGGCTACACCTTC.

This clonotype has a single count. The genes are TRBV12-3 or TRBV12-4 and TRBJ2-1; 10 bases agree with TRBD2. This CDR3 is built from 14 residues. V lost 7 bases and J lost 8; bases outside the gene matches: 8. CDR3 bases: TGTGCCAGCATACCGGGACTAGCGTCAGATGAGCAGTTCTTC. Its protein is CASIPGLASDEQFF.

This clonotype has just a few counts. Compared with germline, one end of the junction differs, possibly owing to a read error. V is TRBV5-1 and J is TRBJ2-7, with TRBD2 as a possible D gene (6 bases). The V gene's germline CDR1 is SGHRS and CDR2 YFSETQ. The CDR3 is 14 residues long. The DNA for the CDR3 is TGTGCCAGCAGCTTAGTTCACGGGAGCTACGAGCAGTACTTC. The encoded protein is CASSLVHGSYEQYF.

The genes are TRBV6-2 or TRBV6-3 and TRBJ2-7, with a weak D call TRBD2 (5 bases). From germline, CDR1 is MNHEY and CDR2 SVGEGT. The V end was cut by 7 bases, the J end by 2 bases, with 12 bases between. The CDR3 is made up of 13 amino acids. The CDR3 coding sequence is TGTGCCAGCAAGTTAGCGCAGACCTACGAGCAGTACTTC. Translating it yields CASKLAQTYEQYF.

The V gene is TRBV15, the J gene TRBJ1-2; TRBD1 might be the D (6 bases). CDR3 size: 14 residues. V gave up 1 base and J gave up 4 bases, with 10 bases separating them. Germline V CDR1 and CDR2: LNHNV, YYDKDF (reference sequence). CDR3 bases: TGTGCCACCAGCAGAGGAGGGGGATCCTATGGCTACACCTTC. Protein: CATSRGGGSYGYTF.

This clonotype turned up a few times. This rearrangement joins TRBV14 to TRBJ2-7; D remains unclear. Germline loops: CDR1 SGHDN, CDR2 FVKESK. The CDR3 loop spans 14 amino acids. V was pared by 3 bases and J by 3 bases, with 12 bases between. The CDR3 nucleotides are TGTGCCAGCAGCCATCTCATGCGGAACTACGAGCAGTACTTC. Protein product: CASSHLMRNYEQYF.

The sample holds many counts of this clonotype. The V call is TRBV12-3 or TRBV12-4, the J call TRBJ2-5; possible D gene TRBD2, 7 bases. With 7 bases removed from V and 2 bases from J, the gap between germline ends came to 14 bases. The CDR3 totals 14 residues. CDR3 sequence: CASTMGGPQETQYF. CDR3 DNA sequence: TGTGCCAGCACCATGGGGGGGCCACAAGAGACCCAGTACTTC.

The chain employs TRBV20-1 and TRBJ2-5; 9 bases align to TRBD1. This CDR3 has 13 residues. Per the germline V gene, CDR1 is DFQATT and CDR2 is SNEGSKA (reference sequence). Trimming cost V 5 bases and J 1 base; bases outside gene matches: 2. The CDR3 region is CSAWTGAQETQYF. In DNA, the CDR3 is TGCAGTGCTTGGACAGGGGCCCAAGAGACCCAGTACTTC.

The chain joins TRBV27 to TRBJ1-2, with 7 positions matching TRBD1. The CDR3 contains 13 residues. Trimming cost V 5 bases and J 7 bases; bases outside gene matches: 7. Germline V gene data show CDR1 as MNHEY and CDR2 as SMNVEV (reference sequence). CDR3 nucleotides: TGTGCCAGCAGTCCCAGACAGGGCTTTGGCTACACCTTC. Its protein is CASSPRQGFGYTF.

This chain links TRBV12-3 or TRBV12-4 with TRBJ1-2; D gene uncertain. V lost 5 bases to trimming and J lost 4 bases, with 17 bases between them. This CDR3 is 15 amino acids long. The CDR3 sequence is CASSPTPSLGYGYTF. The CDR3 DNA sequence: TGTGCCAGCAGTCCGACACCCAGCTTGGGCTATGGCTACACCTTC.

V and J are TRBV6-5 and TRBJ1-2; 7 positions agree with TRBD1. The CDR3 runs 17 residues. V lost 1 base to trimming and J lost 5 bases; unmatched junction nucleotides: 13. Germline V gene lookup returns CDR1 MNHEY and CDR2 SVGAGI. The DNA for the CDR3 is TGTGCCAGCAGTTACTTAACTCCGGACAGGTCTCCTTATGGCTACACCTTC. Protein sequence: CASSYLTPDRSPYGYTF.

The chain carries TRBV12-3 or TRBV12-4 and TRBJ2-4, with TRBD2 matching over 7 bases. Trimming cost V 6 bases and J 1 base; bases outside gene matches: 6. CDR3 length equals 15 residues. Written as DNA, the CDR3 is TGTGCCAGCAGGCGCCTGGGGGGGGCCAAAAACATTCAGTACTTC. This translates into CASRRLGGAKNIQYF.